These T cell receptor beta chains were read from a single sample in a study of response to subunit inactivated influenza vaccine. From the RT-PCR reads, TCRdb called clonotypes with MiXCR, one entry per CDR3 protein. The sample lists 500,000 to 600,000 distinct CDR3 sequences; 10% to 12% were seen once. Another study also made use of these data, one on T cells expressing NK-cell markers.

Sequenced material: PBMCs from blood, taken on the day of vaccination. These receptors were obtained from a middle-aged man who received an inactivated influenza vaccine. Both conserved end residues are part of each CDR3. A D gene is named only where the DNA matches it firmly. The listing skips clone size in some rows; elsewhere it reads once, few, many or a size class.

V gene,J gene,D gene,clone size,CDR3 DNA,CDR3 protein
TRBV24-1,TRBJ2-3,NA,many,TGTGCCACCAGTGATCGTTTAACGACAGATACGCAGTATTTT,CATSDRLTTDTQYF
TRBV24-1,TRBJ1-5,TRBD1,NA,TGTGCCACCAGTGATCCGGGACAGGGTGGACAGCCCCAGCATTTT,CATSDPGQGGQPQHF
TRBV6-2/TRBV6-3,TRBJ2-7,NA,many,TGTGCCAGCAGTTGGCTGACTGAATACGAGCAGTACTTC,CASSWLTEYEQYF
TRBV13,TRBJ2-7,TRBD1,NA,TGTGCCAGCAGCATCCGGACAGGGGAGTCCTACGAGCAGTACTTC,CASSIRTGESYEQYF
TRBV11-2,TRBJ2-7,TRBD2,few,TGTGCCAGCAGCTTAGATCGGACTAGCGGGCGGGGGCAGTACTTC,CASSLDRTSGRGQYF
TRBV5-1,TRBJ2-3,TRBD2,few,TGCGCCAGCAGCGCTAGCGGGGATACGCAGTATTTT,CASSASGDTQYF
TRBV6-2/TRBV6-3,TRBJ2-1,TRBD1,many,TGTGCCAGCAGTGCCGACAGGGGCTCCTACAATGAGCAGTTCTTC,CASSADRGSYNEQFF
TRBV19,TRBJ2-7,NA,NA,TGTGCCAGTAGTATCCGGGCCACTTACGAGCAGTACTTC,CASSIRATYEQYF
TRBV3-1,TRBJ2-7,NA,NA,TGTGCCAGCAGCCAAGAGTTTCCCTCCTACGAGCAGTACTTC,CASSQEFPSYEQYF
TRBV29-1,TRBJ2-2,TRBD1,few,TGCAGCGTTGTAGGGACAGGGGGGACCGGGGAGCTGTTTTTT,CSVVGTGGTGELFF
TRBV11-1,TRBJ2-3,NA,few,TGTGCCAGCAGCTTTGGCATCTGGGGAACTAGCACAGATACGCAGTATTTT,CASSFGIWGTSTDTQYF
TRBV6-1,TRBJ1-4,NA,few,TGTGCCAGCAGCGGGGGGCTCGGGCGGGGTGAAAAACTGTTTTTT,CASSGGLGRGEKLFF
TRBV7-9,TRBJ2-3,NA,NA,TGTGCCAGCAGCTCCGGAACGGCGGACACAGATACGCAGTATTTT,CASSSGTADTDTQYF
TRBV6-1,TRBJ2-5,TRBD2,NA,TGTGCCAGCAGACTGCTAGCGGGAGGACAAGAGACCCAGTACTTC,CASRLLAGGQETQYF
TRBV9,TRBJ2-1,NA,many,TGTGCCAGCAGCGTAGGAGGGAACGACAATGAGCAGTTCTTC,CASSVGGNDNEQFF
TRBV7-9,TRBJ2-7,TRBD2,NA,TGTGCCAGCAGCTTAGGAGCGGGAGTTACATACGAGCAGTACTTC,CASSLGAGVTYEQYF
TRBV6-1,TRBJ1-3,TRBD1,few,TGTGCCAGCAAGACAGGGAACTCTGGAAACACCATATATTTT,CASKTGNSGNTIYF
TRBV12-3/TRBV12-4,TRBJ1-1,NA,many,TGTGCCAGCAGTTGGGGGTTGAACACTGAAGCTTTCTTT,CASSWGLNTEAFF
TRBV4-1,TRBJ1-5,NA,NA,TGCGCCAGCAGCCAAGAATCGGAGAGTCAGCCCCAGCATTTT,CASSQESESQPQHF
TRBV7-9,TRBJ1-1,NA,NA,TGTGCCAGCAGCTTAGCGGAGACAGGCCTGAACACTGAAGCTTTCTTT,CASSLAETGLNTEAFF
TRBV2,TRBJ2-7,TRBD1,NA,TGTGCCAGCAGTGTAGGACAGGGGGGCTACGAGCAGTACTTC,CASSVGQGGYEQYF
TRBV7-2,TRBJ1-6,NA,few,TGTGCCAGCAGCTTAGGATGGGGTTGGGGTAATTCACCCCTCCACTTT,CASSLGWGWGNSPLHF
TRBV27,TRBJ2-3,TRBD2,many,TGTGCCAGCAGGAGAGGACTAGCGGGGGCCACAGATACGCAGTATTTT,CASRRGLAGATDTQYF
TRBV3-1,TRBJ1-2,TRBD1,NA,TGTGCCAGCAGCCTCTGGGACAGTAACTATGGCTACACCTTC,CASSLWDSNYGYTF
TRBV15,TRBJ1-2,NA,few,TGTGCCACTCTTGACAGTTTTCGGGGCTACACCTTC,CATLDSFRGYTF
TRBV7-9,TRBJ2-1,TRBD2,many,TGTGCCAGCAGCTTAGGGGCGGGACTAGCGGGTAATGAGCAGTTCTTC,CASSLGAGLAGNEQFF
TRBV7-8,TRBJ2-3,NA,many,TGTGCCAGCAGCCCACAGGTGGGAGATACGCAGTATTTT,CASSPQVGDTQYF
TRBV5-1,TRBJ2-1,NA,NA,TGCGCCAGCAGCTTTGAGTCCAACTACAATGAGCAGTTCTTC,CASSFESNYNEQFF
TRBV12-3/TRBV12-4,TRBJ2-5,NA,few,TGTGCCAGCAGTTTAGGGCTCCCCGGCGGCGAGACCCAGTACTTC,CASSLGLPGGETQYF
TRBV29-1,TRBJ2-7,NA,NA,TGCAGCGTTGAAGTCGGCACAGGAAGCGAGCAGTACTTC,CSVEVGTGSEQYF
TRBV5-1,TRBJ1-2,TRBD1,NA,TGCGCCAGCACCACCGGACAGGGCGACTATGGCTACACCTTC,CASTTGQGDYGYTF
TRBV6-5,TRBJ2-7,TRBD2,NA,TGTGCCAGCAGTTACCCGGGCGGACTAGCGGGAGTTGGGTCCTACGAGCAGTACTTC,CASSYPGGLAGVGSYEQYF
TRBV20-1,TRBJ1-1,NA,NA,TGCAGTACCAGGCCACAAACAGGGCCGAACACTGAAGCTTTCTTT,CSTRPQTGPNTEAFF
TRBV28,TRBJ2-1,TRBD2,few,TGTGCCAGCAGTCCCTGGACTAGCGGATACTACAATGAGCAGTTCTTC,CASSPWTSGYYNEQFF
TRBV20-1,TRBJ2-1,TRBD1,many,TGCAGTGCTAGGCAGGGGGCTACCTACAATGAGCAGTTCTTC,CSARQGATYNEQFF
TRBV15,TRBJ2-2,NA,many,TGTGCCACCAGCAGAGATCTCGGAGCCAGCGCCGGGGAGCTGTTTTTT,CATSRDLGASAGELFF
TRBV11-2,TRBJ2-5,TRBD2,few,TGTGCCAGCAGCTTAATGAGAACTAGCGGGAGCCAAGAGACCCAGTACTTC,CASSLMRTSGSQETQYF
TRBV6-2/TRBV6-3,TRBJ2-3,TRBD1,NA,TGTGCCAGCAGTGACACAGGGGCGACGCTCACAGATACGCAGTATTTT,CASSDTGATLTDTQYF
TRBV20-1,TRBJ2-7,NA,NA,TGCAGTGCTCCCCCCGACAGGTCCACTTACGAGCAGTACTTC,CSAPPDRSTYEQYF
TRBV6-2/TRBV6-3,TRBJ1-5,TRBD1,NA,TGTGCCAGCAGATTCCGAGACAGGGGTTTGGATCAGCCCCAGCATTTT,CASRFRDRGLDQPQHF
TRBV3-1,TRBJ1-2,TRBD1,NA,TGTGCCAGCAGCCAAGGCTCGACCGGGACAGTTTATGGCTACACCTTC,CASSQGSTGTVYGYTF
TRBV5-6,TRBJ2-7,NA,NA,TGTGCCAGCAGCTGGAAGCGCCTCTCCTACGAGCAGTACTTC,CASSWKRLSYEQYF
TRBV27,TRBJ2-7,NA,NA,TGTGCCAGCAGTGGGATTAAATCCCCCTACGAGCAGTACTTC,CASSGIKSPYEQYF
TRBV5-1,TRBJ2-3,TRBD1,NA,TGCGCCAGCAGCACCACAGGGGGCGAGTCGGATACGCAGTATTTT,CASSTTGGESDTQYF
TRBV11-2,TRBJ2-1,NA,NA,TGTGCCAGCAGTTCTGGGGACCTCGAGCAGTTCTTC,CASSSGDLEQFF
TRBV28,TRBJ2-3,TRBD2,many,TGTGCCAGCAGTCAGGGACTAGTATTCGGCACAGATACGCAGTATTTT,CASSQGLVFGTDTQYF
TRBV20-1,TRBJ1-5,TRBD1,NA,TGCAGTGCTAGAGACCGGGACAGGGGGTTGGAGCCCCAGCATTTT,CSARDRDRGLEPQHF
TRBV24-1,TRBJ2-1,TRBD2,NA,TGTGCCACCGCAAACCACCTAGCGGGAGGGCCCGATGAGCAGTTCTTC,CATANHLAGGPDEQFF
TRBV20-1,TRBJ2-2,TRBD2,NA,TGCAGTGCCAAACCCCCAACTAGCGGGAGATACTCCGGGGAGCTGTTTTTT,CSAKPPTSGRYSGELFF
TRBV10-3,TRBJ2-5,NA,NA,TGTGCCATCAGTGATCTCTTATTCCGGGACAAAGAGTCCGAGACCCAGTACTTC,CAISDLLFRDKESETQYF
TRBV6-1,TRBJ1-2,TRBD1,NA,TGTGCCAGCAGGAGGGAGACAGGGCCTAACTATGGCTACACCTTC,CASRRETGPNYGYTF
TRBV10-3,TRBJ2-7,NA,few,TGTGCCATCAGTGGGGACTCTTCCTACGAGCAGTACTTC,CAISGDSSYEQYF
TRBV20-1,TRBJ2-7,NA,many,TGCAGTGCTCGAACCCTGGGGGGTGTCAGTTACGAGCAGTACTTC,CSARTLGGVSYEQYF
TRBV7-2,TRBJ2-6,NA,NA,TGTGCCAGCAGCCCATTTGTAGGGGCGGTTGGGGCCAACGTCCTGACTTTC,CASSPFVGAVGANVLTF
TRBV10-3,TRBJ2-2,TRBD1,NA,TGTGCCATCAGAGGACAGGATCCCGGGGAGCTGTTTTTT,CAIRGQDPGELFF